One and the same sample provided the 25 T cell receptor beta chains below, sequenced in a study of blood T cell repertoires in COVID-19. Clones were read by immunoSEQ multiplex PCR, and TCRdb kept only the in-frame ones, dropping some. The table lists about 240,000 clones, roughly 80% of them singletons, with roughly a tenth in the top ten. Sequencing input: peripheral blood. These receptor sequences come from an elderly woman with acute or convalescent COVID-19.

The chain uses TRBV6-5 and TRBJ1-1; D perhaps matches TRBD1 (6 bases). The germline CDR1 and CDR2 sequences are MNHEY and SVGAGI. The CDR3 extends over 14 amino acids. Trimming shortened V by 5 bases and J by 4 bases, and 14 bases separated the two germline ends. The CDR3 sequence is CASSLHRVGTEAFF. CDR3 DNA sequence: TGTGCCAGCAGTCTTCACAGGGTGGGCACTGAAGCTTTCTTT.

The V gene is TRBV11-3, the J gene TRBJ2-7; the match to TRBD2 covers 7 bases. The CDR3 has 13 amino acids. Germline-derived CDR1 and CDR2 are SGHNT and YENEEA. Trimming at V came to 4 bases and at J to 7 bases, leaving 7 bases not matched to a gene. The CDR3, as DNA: TGTGCCAGCAGCTCCGATTTGGGAGGGGAGCAGTACTTC. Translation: CASSSDLGGEQYF. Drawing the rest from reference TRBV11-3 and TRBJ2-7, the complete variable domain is EAGVVQSPRYKIIEKKQPVAFWCNPISGHNTLYWYLQNLGQGPELLIRYENEEAVDDSQLPKDRFSAERLKGVDSTLKIQPAELGDSAVYLCASSSDLGGEQYFGPGTRLTVT.

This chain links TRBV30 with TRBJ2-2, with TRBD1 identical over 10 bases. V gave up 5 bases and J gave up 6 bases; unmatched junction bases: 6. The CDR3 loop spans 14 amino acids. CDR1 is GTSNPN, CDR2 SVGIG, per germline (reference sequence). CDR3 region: CAWGTGAVAGELFF. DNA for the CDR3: TGTGCCTGGGGGACAGGGGCGGTTGCCGGGGAGCTGTTTTTT.

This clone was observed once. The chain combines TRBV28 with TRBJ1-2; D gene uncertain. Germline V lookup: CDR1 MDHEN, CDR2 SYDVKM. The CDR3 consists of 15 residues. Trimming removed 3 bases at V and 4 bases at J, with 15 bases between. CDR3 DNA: TGTGCCAGCAGTTTCCGAGCCCCGGGTCGCTATGGCTACACCTTC. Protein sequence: CASSFRAPGRYGYTF.

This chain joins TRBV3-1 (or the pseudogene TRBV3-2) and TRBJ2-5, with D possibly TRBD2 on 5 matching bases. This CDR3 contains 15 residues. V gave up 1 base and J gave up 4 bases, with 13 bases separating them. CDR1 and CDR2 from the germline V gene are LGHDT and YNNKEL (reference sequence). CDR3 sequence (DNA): TGTGCCAGCAGCCAAGGAAGTCCTGAGGGAGAGACCCAGTACTTC. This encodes CASSQGSPEGETQYF.

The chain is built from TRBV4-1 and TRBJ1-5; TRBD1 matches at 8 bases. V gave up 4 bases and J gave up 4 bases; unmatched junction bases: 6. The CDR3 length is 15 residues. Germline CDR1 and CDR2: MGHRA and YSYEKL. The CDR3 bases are TGCGCCAGCAGCCCTGGGGACAGGATGAATCAGCCCCAGCATTTT. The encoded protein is CASSPGDRMNQPQHF.

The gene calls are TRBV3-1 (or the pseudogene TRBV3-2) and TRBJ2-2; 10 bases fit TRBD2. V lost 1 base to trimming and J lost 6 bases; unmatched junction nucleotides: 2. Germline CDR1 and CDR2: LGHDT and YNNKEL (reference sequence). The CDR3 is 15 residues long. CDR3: CASSQVLAGAGELFF. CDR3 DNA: TGTGCCAGCAGCCAAGTCCTAGCGGGGGCCGGGGAGCTGTTTTTT.

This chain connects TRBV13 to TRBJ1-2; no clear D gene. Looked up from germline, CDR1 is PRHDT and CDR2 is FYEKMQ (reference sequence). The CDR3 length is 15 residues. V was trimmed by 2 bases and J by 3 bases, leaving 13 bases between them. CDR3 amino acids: CASSLRWEPDYGYTF. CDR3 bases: TGTGCCAGCAGCTTAAGATGGGAGCCCGACTATGGCTACACCTTC.

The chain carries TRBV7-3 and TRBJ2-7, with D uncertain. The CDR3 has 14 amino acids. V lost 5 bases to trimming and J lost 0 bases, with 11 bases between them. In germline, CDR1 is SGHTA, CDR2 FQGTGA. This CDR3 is CASSPDWSSYEQYF. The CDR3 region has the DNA TGTGCCAGCAGCCCAGACTGGAGCTCCTACGAGCAGTACTTC.

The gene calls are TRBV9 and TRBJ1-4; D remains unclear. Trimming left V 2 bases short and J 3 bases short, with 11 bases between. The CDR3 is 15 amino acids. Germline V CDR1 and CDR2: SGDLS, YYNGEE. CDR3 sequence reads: CASSVLGRANEKLFF. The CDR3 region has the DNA TGTGCCAGCAGCGTCCTAGGTCGGGCTAATGAAAAACTGTTTTTT.

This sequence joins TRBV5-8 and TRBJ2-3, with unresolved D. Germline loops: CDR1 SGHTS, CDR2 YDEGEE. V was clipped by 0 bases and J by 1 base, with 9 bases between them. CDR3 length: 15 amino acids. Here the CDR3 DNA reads TGTGCCAGCAGCTTGGCTGCAGTCCGCACAGATACGCAGTATTTT. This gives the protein CASSLAAVRTDTQYF.

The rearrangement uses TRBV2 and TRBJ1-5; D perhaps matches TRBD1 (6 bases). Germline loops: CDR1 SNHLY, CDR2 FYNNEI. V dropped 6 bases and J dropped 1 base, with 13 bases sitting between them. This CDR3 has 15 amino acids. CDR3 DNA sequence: TGTGCCAGCAGCGCCGGGACAATAAGCAATCAGCCCCAGCATTTT. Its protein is CASSAGTISNQPQHF.

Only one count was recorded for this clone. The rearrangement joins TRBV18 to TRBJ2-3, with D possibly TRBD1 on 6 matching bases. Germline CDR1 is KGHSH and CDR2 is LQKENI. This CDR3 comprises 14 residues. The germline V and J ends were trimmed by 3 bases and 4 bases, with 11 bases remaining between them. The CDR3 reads CASSPAGVADTQYF. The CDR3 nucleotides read TGTGCCAGCTCACCGGCAGGGGTGGCAGATACGCAGTATTTT.

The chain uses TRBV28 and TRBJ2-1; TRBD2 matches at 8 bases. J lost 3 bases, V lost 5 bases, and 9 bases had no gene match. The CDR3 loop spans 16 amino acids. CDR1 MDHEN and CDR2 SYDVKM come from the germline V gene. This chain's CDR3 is CASSTSQRGIYNEQFF. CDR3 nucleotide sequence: TGTGCCAGCAGTACCAGCCAGCGGGGGATCTACAATGAGCAGTTCTTC.

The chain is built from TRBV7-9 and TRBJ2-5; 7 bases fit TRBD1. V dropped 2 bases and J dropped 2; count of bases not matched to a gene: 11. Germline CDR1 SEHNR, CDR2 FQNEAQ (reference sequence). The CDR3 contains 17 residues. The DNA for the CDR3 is TGTGCCAGCAGCTTAACTTTTACGGGCAGGGGGCAAGAGACCCAGTACTTC. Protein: CASSLTFTGRGQETQYF.

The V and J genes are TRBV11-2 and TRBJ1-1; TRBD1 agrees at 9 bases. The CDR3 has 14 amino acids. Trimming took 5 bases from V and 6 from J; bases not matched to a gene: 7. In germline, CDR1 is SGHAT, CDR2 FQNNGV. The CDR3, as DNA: TGTGCCAGCAGCCCCGGGGACAGGGTAGCTGAAGCTTTCTTT. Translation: CASSPGDRVAEAFF.

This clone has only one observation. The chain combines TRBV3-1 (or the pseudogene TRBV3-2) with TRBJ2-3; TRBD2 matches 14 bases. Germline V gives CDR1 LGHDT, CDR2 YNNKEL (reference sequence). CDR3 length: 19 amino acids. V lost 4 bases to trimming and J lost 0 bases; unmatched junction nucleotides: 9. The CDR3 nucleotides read TGTGCCAGCAGCCCCCGGACTAGCGGGGGGTACACTAGCACAGATACGCAGTATTTT. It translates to CASSPRTSGGYTSTDTQYF.

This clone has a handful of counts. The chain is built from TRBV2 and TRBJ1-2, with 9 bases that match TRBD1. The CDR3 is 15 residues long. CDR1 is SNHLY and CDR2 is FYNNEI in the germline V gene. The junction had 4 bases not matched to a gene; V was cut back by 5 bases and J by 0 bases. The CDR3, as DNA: TGTGCCAGCAGTCCGGACAGGGGAGCTAACTATGGCTACACCTTC. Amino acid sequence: CASSPDRGANYGYTF. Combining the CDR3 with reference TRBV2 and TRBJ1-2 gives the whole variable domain EPEVTQTPSHQVTQMGQEVILRCVPISNHLYFYWYRQILGQKVEFLVSFYNNEISEKSEIFDDQFSVERPDGSNFTLKIRSTKLEDSAMYFCASSPDRGANYGYTFGSGTRLTVV.

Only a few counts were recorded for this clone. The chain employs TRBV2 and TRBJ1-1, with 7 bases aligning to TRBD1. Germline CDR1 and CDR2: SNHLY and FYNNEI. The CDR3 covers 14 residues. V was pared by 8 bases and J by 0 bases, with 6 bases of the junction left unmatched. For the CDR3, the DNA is TGTGCCAGCGGATCACAGGGGATGAACACTGAAGCTTTCTTT. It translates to CASGSQGMNTEAFF.

The CDR3 DNA sequence: TGTGCCATTTCAGGGGGATTGGGCTATGGCTACACCTTC. Translation gives CAISGGLGYGYTF. The rearrangement links TRBV24-1 to TRBJ1-2, with 7 positions matching TRBD1. The CDR3 consists of 13 residues. Germline V gene data show CDR1 as KGHDR and CDR2 as SFDVKD. After removal of 11 bases from V and 4 bases from J, the junction contained 9 bases not matched to a gene.

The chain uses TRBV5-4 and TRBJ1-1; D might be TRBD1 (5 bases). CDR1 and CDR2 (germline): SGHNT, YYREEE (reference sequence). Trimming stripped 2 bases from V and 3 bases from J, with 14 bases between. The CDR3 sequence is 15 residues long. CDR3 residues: CASSFGVRVDTEAFF. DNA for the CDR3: TGTGCCAGCAGCTTTGGGGTCAGGGTGGACACTGAAGCTTTCTTT. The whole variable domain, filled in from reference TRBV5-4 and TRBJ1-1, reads ETGVTQSPTHLIKTRGQQVTLRCSSQSGHNTVSWYQQALGQGPQFIFQYYREEENGRGNFPPRFSGLQFPNYSSELNVNALELDDSALYLCASSFGVRVDTEAFFGQGTRLTVV.

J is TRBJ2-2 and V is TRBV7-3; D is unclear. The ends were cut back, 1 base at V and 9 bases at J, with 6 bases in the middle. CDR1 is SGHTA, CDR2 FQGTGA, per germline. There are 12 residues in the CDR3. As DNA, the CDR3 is TGTGCCAGCAGCTTAAACAACCGGGAGCTGTTTTTT. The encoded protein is CASSLNNRELFF. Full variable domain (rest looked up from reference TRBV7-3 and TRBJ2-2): GAGVSQTPSNKVTEKGKYVELRCDPISGHTALYWYRQSLGQGPEFLIYFQGTGAADDSGLPNDRFFAVRPEGSVSTLKIQRTERGDSAVYLCASSLNNRELFFGEGSRLTVL.

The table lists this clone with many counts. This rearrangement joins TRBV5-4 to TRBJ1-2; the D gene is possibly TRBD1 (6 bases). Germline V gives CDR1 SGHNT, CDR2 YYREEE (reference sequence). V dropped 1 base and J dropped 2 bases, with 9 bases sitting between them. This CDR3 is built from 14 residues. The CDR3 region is CASSLQGMNYGYTF. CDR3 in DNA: TGTGCCAGCAGCTTGCAGGGGATGAACTATGGCTACACCTTC.

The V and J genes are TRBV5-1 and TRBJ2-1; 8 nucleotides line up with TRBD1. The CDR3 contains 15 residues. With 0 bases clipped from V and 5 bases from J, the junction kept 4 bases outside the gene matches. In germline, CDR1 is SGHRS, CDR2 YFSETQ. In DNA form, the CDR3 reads TGCGCCAGCAGCTTGGGGACAGGGCTACACAATGAGCAGTTCTTC. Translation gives CASSLGTGLHNEQFF.

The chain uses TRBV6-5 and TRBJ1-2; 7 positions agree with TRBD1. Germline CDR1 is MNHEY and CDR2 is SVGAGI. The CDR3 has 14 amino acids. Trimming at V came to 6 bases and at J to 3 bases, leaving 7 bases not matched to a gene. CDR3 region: CASSSGGLDYGYTF. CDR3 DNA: TGTGCCAGCAGCTCAGGGGGACTCGACTATGGCTACACCTTC.